This section outlines one TCR beta chain sequence together with its context. This clonotype was seen many times. This clone's antigen is unknown. Per-base quality was not reported, and no clone a single base away is much larger than it. This entry belongs to a study of spatial heterogeneity in lung cancer (dated 2019 in TCRdb). Concerning the study at large: More beta-chain than alpha-chain transcripts were consistently detected, likely reflecting higher beta-chain transcript abundance. In the raw uncorrected reads, each unique combination of TCR and UMI appeared more than ten times on average. In non-small cell lung cancer, the study made a quantitative comparison of TCR alpha and beta repertoires among multiple tumor regions, matched nontumor lung and blood. TCR repertoire features were related to nonsynonymous mutation counts determined by whole-exome sequencing of tumor tissue. At surgery, 200 to 250 tumor regions, around 64 matched nontumor lung samples and more than 55 PBMC samples were TCR-sequenced for both alpha and beta chains.

The library was prepared using 5' RACE. TCRdb lists the instrument as NextSeq 500. The TCR library protocol attached a unique molecular identifier to each TCR cDNA molecule to allow correction of PCR and sequencing errors. The authors' analysis ran thus. TCR identification, UMI-based error correction and CDR3 extraction were all carried out with Decombinator tools. Expanded TCRs were defined as those above a frequency of 2 per 1,000, corresponding to the top 1% of the tumor frequency distribution. Each repertoire was subsampled 100 times to 5,000 TCRs, after which Renyi diversity was computed with the R vegan package. CDR3 similarity networks were constructed using string-kernel similarity of amino acid triplets, with links drawn between CDR3s whose pairwise similarity was above 0.82. TCRdb reworked the public reads: Q25 trimming with fastp, MiXCR clone assembly, productive beta chains retained. Identical CDR3 protein sequences are pooled into one entry, listed with their most common genes and DNA. The V and J calls and clone size come from TCRdb's table, not from the authors' own analysis. Across this sample there are about 44,000 distinct CDR3 sequences, with around 13% seen only once. 55% to 65% of the sample is in the top ten clones.

Points the paper makes about the study in general: Ubiquitous expanded tumor TCRs were detected in blood more often at tumor resection than at routine follow-up. Additional single-cell paired TCR alpha and beta sequencing was considered necessary to confirm, at a functional level, the hypothesis that regional TCRs recognize regional mutations.

The germline V and J ends show losses of 5 bases and 6 bases respectively, and no gene match explains 8 bases of the junction. The CDR3 has 15 amino acids, counting the end cysteine and phenylalanine. CDR3 DNA is the only sequence kept; it has 45 bases, read in frame from the first base. The meaning of the sample's time point label: sample taken at primary tumor resection. For TCR sequencing, whole RNA was extracted from tumor and nontumor lung tissue, or from cryopreserved PBMC samples, and no cell sorting was done. Samples were obtained from 70 to 85 patients with early-stage, untreated non-small cell lung cancer from the lung TRACERx cohort. Patients were selected for TCR sequencing only if sufficient RNA was available from at least two tumor regions.

Recombination linked TRBV12-3 or TRBV12-4 to TRBJ2-7, and 12 junctional nucleotides match TRBD2. The TCR sequence derives from a male donor with early-stage non-small cell lung cancer. Sequencing was performed on PBMCs, taken at surgery. The DNA sequence follows: TGTGCCAGCAGTGGGGGGACTAGCGGGTTGCGCGAGCAGTACTTC. It specifies CASSGGTSGLREQYF.